The clone carrying this TCR beta chain was observed at least ten times. What it binds is unknown. The data are from a study of breast tumors, draining lymph nodes, adjacent tissues. Notes on the study in general: Tumor and nontumor repertoires were significantly more similar in luminal-like than in basal-like breast cancer. The lymph node origin of tumor T cells was framed as consistent with a hypothesis, not demonstrated. Compared with lymph nodes, tumors were less diverse; compared with nontumor tissue, more. Findings are consistent with lymph node origin and intratumoral expansion of most tumor T cells.

TCRdb re-called the multiplex PCR reads with MiXCR, one entry per CDR3 protein. This sample has 200,000 to 250,000 distinct CDR3 sequences, with about a third found just once. Axillary draining lymph nodes of breast cancer patients supplied the node samples. This TCR came from a female donor with breast cancer. Some clones in this sample may be carry-over from other donors' samples. Sequencing used axillary lymph node tissue.

The CDR3 loop reads CSASRRGVTQETQYF. The CDR3, as DNA: TGCAGTGCTAGTCGCAGGGGGGTTACTCAAGAGACCCAGTACTTC. The gene calls are TRBV20-1 and TRBJ2-5, with D possibly being TRBD1 (7 bases). CDR1 DFQATT and CDR2 SNEGSKA come from the germline V gene (reference sequence). The germline V and J ends were trimmed by 3 bases and 2 bases, with 16 bases remaining between them. The CDR3 extends over 15 amino acids.